The 13 T cell receptor beta chains in this list originate from one sample, sequenced in a study of CD8 T cells in ankylosing spondylitis. TCRdb processed the 5' RACE reads anew with MiXCR; each CDR3 protein has one entry. The sample lists some 350,000 distinct CDR3 sequences, roughly 15% occurring once. Specimen: blood, either unsorted or a sorted T cell fraction (not recorded which). The source of these receptors is a male donor with ankylosing spondylitis or in good health (not recorded which).

The chain employs TRBV10-3 and TRBJ1-1, with unresolved D. The ends were cut back, 0 bases at V and 2 bases at J, with 13 bases in the middle. CDR3 size: 16 residues. Looked up from germline, CDR1 is ENHRY and CDR2 is SYGVKD. CDR3: CAISESWNQINTEAFF. CDR3 nucleotides: TGTGCCATCAGTGAGTCCTGGAACCAGATTAACACTGAAGCTTTCTTT.

This clonotype was counted between two and nine times. The chain is built from TRBV12-3 or TRBV12-4 and TRBJ2-2; TRBD2 agrees at 13 bases. V shed 4 bases, J shed 4 bases, and the junction held 3 bases outside the gene matches. The CDR3 has 16 residues. CDR3 residues: CASSSLAGGLTGELFF. The CDR3 bases are TGTGCCAGCAGTTCACTAGCGGGAGGGCTCACCGGGGAGCTGTTTTTT.

This clonotype has only a few counts. The chain links TRBV10-3 to TRBJ2-2, with D perhaps being TRBD1 or TRBD2 (5 bases each). The CDR3 runs 17 residues. Germline CDR1 and CDR2: ENHRY and SYGVKD. Trimming stripped 3 bases from V and 0 bases from J, with 14 bases between. The CDR3: CAISERWGISNTGELFF. The CDR3 DNA is TGTGCCATCAGTGAAAGATGGGGGATCTCGAACACCGGGGAGCTGTTTTTT.

The chain combines TRBV4-2 with TRBJ2-3, with D uncertain. From germline, CDR1 is LGHNA and CDR2 YNFKEQ. This CDR3 has 14 residues. Trimming left V 0 bases short and J 7 bases short, with 11 bases between. The CDR3: CASSQDPGTYTQYF. The CDR3 DNA follows: TGTGCCAGCAGCCAAGATCCTGGCACCTATACGCAGTATTTT.

The chain is built from TRBV14 and TRBJ2-5; D gene uncertain. The germline V gene encodes CDR1 SGHDN and CDR2 FVKESK. The CDR3 is 13 residues long. Trimming took off 2 bases at V and 7 bases at J, with 11 bases between the two ends. Here the CDR3 reads CASSQSFPGTQYF. DNA for the CDR3: TGTGCCAGCAGCCAATCTTTCCCCGGGACCCAGTACTTC.

This clonotype turned up a few times. CDR3 nucleotides: TGTGCCACCAGTACTACAGGTGAACAGCCCCAGCATTTT. It translates to CATSTTGEQPQHF. The chain recombines TRBV15 with TRBJ1-5; possible D gene TRBD1, 5 bases. Trimming shortened V by 6 bases and J by 7 bases, and 13 bases separated the two germline ends. There are 13 residues in the CDR3. Germline CDR1 is LNHNV and CDR2 is YYDKDF (reference sequence).

This clonotype was detected a few times. This rearrangement joins TRBV6-2 or TRBV6-3 to TRBJ2-7; TRBD1 matches 8 bases. CDR3 length: 14 residues. V lost 5 bases, J lost 3 bases, and 6 bases stayed unmatched. CDR1 and CDR2 (germline): MNHEY, SVGEGT. The CDR3 region has the DNA TGTGCCAGCAGTGACGGCAGGGGGCTCTACGAGCAGTACTTC. The encoded protein is CASSDGRGLYEQYF.

This chain links TRBV7-2 with TRBJ2-5; D perhaps matches TRBD2 (6 bases). V was shortened by 3 bases and J by 4 bases, with 15 bases between the two germline ends. CDR1 and CDR2 from the germline V gene are SGHTA and FQGNSA. The CDR3 is 15 amino acids. Here the CDR3 DNA reads TGTGCCAGCAGCTTCTTACGCGGGAATAGAGAGACCCAGTACTTC. Protein sequence: CASSFLRGNRETQYF.

This clonotype was detected only a few times. The chain couples TRBV12-3 or TRBV12-4 to TRBJ2-7; 7 nucleotides align to TRBD2. This CDR3 is 14 amino acids long. Unmatched junction bases numbered 3, after V lost 2 bases and J lost 2 bases. CDR3 sequence: CASSLTAGAYEQYF. Here the CDR3 DNA reads TGTGCCAGCAGTTTAACGGCGGGGGCCTACGAGCAGTACTTC.

The rearrangement joins TRBV29-1 to TRBJ1-2, with 7 bases identical to TRBD1. CDR3 length equals 13 residues. V gave up 4 bases and J gave up 6 bases; unmatched junction bases: 8. Germline CDR1 reads SQVTM; CDR2 reads ANQGSEA. The CDR3 nucleotides are TGCAGCGTTGTTAACAGGGGAGAGGATGGCTACACCTTC. Protein product: CSVVNRGEDGYTF.

CDR3 protein: CASSQAPGGGYTF. Here the CDR3 DNA reads TGTGCCAGCAGCCAGGCTCCAGGGGGCGGCTACACCTTC. V and J are TRBV3-1 and TRBJ1-2, with TRBD1 identical over 8 bases. Germline assignment: CDR1 LGHDT and CDR2 YNNKEL (reference sequence). The CDR3 covers 13 residues. V lost 3 bases and J lost 8; bases outside the gene matches: 5.

This clonotype appeared a few times. This rearrangement joins TRBV10-3 to TRBJ1-2; D perhaps matches TRBD1 (6 bases). The germline V gene has CDR1 ENHRY and CDR2 SYGVKD. The CDR3 extends over 15 amino acids. V was trimmed by 3 bases and J by 2 bases, leaving 13 bases between them. The CDR3 sequence is CAISEEQGINYGYTF. The CDR3 DNA is TGTGCCATCAGTGAAGAACAGGGTATCAACTATGGCTACACCTTC.

This clonotype showed up many times. This chain connects TRBV6-1 to TRBJ2-1, with D tentatively TRBD1 or TRBD2 (6 bases each). Germline CDR1 MNHNS, CDR2 SASEGT. This CDR3 is 14 amino acids long. The V gene lost 6 bases and the J gene lost 7 bases, with 16 bases spanning the gap. CDR3 nucleotide sequence: TGTGCCAGCAGCCTAGGGACTCAGGGGAATGAGCAGTTCTTC. This encodes CASSLGTQGNEQFF.